The 22 T cell receptor beta chains below come from one sample, sequenced in a study of shared clonotypes between healthy human individuals. Some clones are missing from TCRdb's copy, which holds only in-frame ones; the method was immunoSEQ multiplex PCR. The data contain millions of clones, about 95% of them singletons. It was CD45RO-negative cells, positively selected for CCR7, that made up naive CD8 cells, with terminally differentiated effector memory CD45RA+ cells excluded. The sequenced sample was naive CD8+ T cells sorted from blood. These TCRs come from a man between 18 and 35 years old in good health.

The chain combines TRBV2 with TRBJ1-2; no clear D gene. V gave up 2 bases and J gave up 4 bases, with 20 bases separating them. This CDR3 region has 17 residues. Germline assignment: CDR1 SNHLY and CDR2 FYNNEI. The CDR3 spells CASSEHGQTTLSYGYTF. The CDR3 region has the DNA TGTGCCAGCAGTGAACATGGGCAGACCACTTTAAGCTATGGCTACACCTTC.

The CDR3 sequence is CASQGRGYGYTF. CDR3 in DNA: TGTGCCAGCCAGGGGCGGGGATATGGCTACACCTTC. The V gene is TRBV28, the J gene TRBJ1-2, with a weak D call TRBD1 (6 bases). Germline CDR1 reads MDHEN; CDR2 reads SYDVKM. V was clipped by 8 bases and J by 5 bases, with 12 bases between them. This CDR3 contains 12 residues.

The chain couples TRBV11-2 to TRBJ1-2; weak D call: TRBD1 (5 bases). The germline V and J ends were trimmed by 2 bases and 5 bases, with 18 bases remaining between them. Germline V gene lookup returns CDR1 SGHAT and CDR2 FQNNGV. The CDR3 has 16 residues. CDR3 protein: CASSLKGTAVQYGYTF. CDR3 nucleotide sequence: TGTGCCAGCAGCTTAAAAGGGACGGCTGTTCAGTATGGCTACACCTTC.

The chain couples TRBV10-3 to TRBJ2-7; D not certain. Germline V CDR1 and CDR2: ENHRY, SYGVKD. V shed 4 bases and J shed 0 bases, with 10 bases lying between them. CDR3 length: 14 residues. The CDR3 protein is CAISGTVNSYEQYF. The CDR3 region has the DNA TGTGCCATCAGTGGGACCGTTAACTCCTACGAGCAGTACTTC.

This chain connects TRBV5-6 to TRBJ2-1; D possibly matches TRBD1 or TRBD2 (5 bases each). V dropped 4 bases and J dropped 7 bases, with 9 bases sitting between them. This CDR3 is built from 12 residues. Germline V gene sequence: CDR1 SGHDT, CDR2 YYEEEE. The CDR3 is CASSGDPNEQFF. The CDR3 DNA sequence: TGTGCCAGCAGCGGGGACCCAAATGAGCAGTTCTTC.

This clone was observed a single time. The genes are TRBV27 and TRBJ1-5, with D maybe TRBD1 (5 bases). Looked up from germline, CDR1 is MNHEY and CDR2 is SMNVEV (reference sequence). V shed 5 bases and J shed 6 bases, with 17 bases lying between them. This CDR3 is 15 amino acids long. The CDR3: CASSPREGFVQPQHF. The CDR3 coding sequence is TGTGCCAGCAGTCCCCGGGAGGGGTTTGTTCAGCCCCAGCATTTT.

The chain's CDR3 is CASSRWGGEYEQYF. Here the CDR3 DNA reads TGTGCCAGCAGTCGTTGGGGAGGCGAATACGAGCAGTACTTC. The rearrangement joins TRBV27 to TRBJ2-7; D might be TRBD2 (6 bases). The germline gives CDR1 MNHEY, CDR2 SMNVEV (reference sequence). Trimming cost V 5 bases and J 4 bases, with 15 bases left between them. The CDR3 loop spans 14 amino acids.

V gene TRBV7-8 combines with J gene TRBJ1-6, with 7 bases matching TRBD1. Unmatched junction bases numbered 4, after V lost 2 bases and J lost 3 bases. The CDR3 is made up of 16 amino acids. The germline gives CDR1 SGHVS, CDR2 FQNEAQ. Here the CDR3 DNA reads TGTGCCAGCAGCTTATTAGACAGGGACTATAATTCACCCCTCCACTTT. This encodes CASSLLDRDYNSPLHF.

CDR3: CASSSPQDYGYTF. CDR3 coding DNA: TGCGCCAGCAGCTCGCCCCAGGACTATGGCTACACCTTC. This chain connects TRBV4-1 to TRBJ1-2; D is ambiguous. This CDR3 contains 13 residues. Germline V CDR1 and CDR2: MGHRA, YSYEKL. V lost 5 bases and J 3 bases, leaving 10 bases between the germline ends.

This chain connects TRBV27 to TRBJ2-3; D remains unclear. The V gene's germline CDR1 is MNHEY and CDR2 SMNVEV (reference sequence). V was clipped by 1 base and J by 4 bases, with 6 bases between them. The CDR3 runs to 13 residues. CDR3 loop: CASSLFGPDTQYF. The CDR3 nucleotides read TGTGCCAGCAGTTTATTCGGCCCAGATACGCAGTATTTT.

J is TRBJ2-3 and V is TRBV7-9; 8 positions agree with TRBD2. Germline V CDR1 and CDR2: SEHNR, FQNEAQ (reference sequence). The V segment lost 0 bases and the J segment 4 bases; nucleotides outside the gene matches: 12. The CDR3 spans 18 residues. The CDR3 loop reads CASSLASGTGREADTQYF. CDR3 in DNA: TGTGCCAGCAGCTTAGCGTCCGGGACTGGGCGGGAGGCAGATACGCAGTATTTT.

The genes are TRBV7-9 and TRBJ2-7; 7 bases line up with TRBD2. The germline gives CDR1 SEHNR, CDR2 FQNEAQ (reference sequence). This CDR3 contains 19 residues. Trimming took 5 bases from V and 3 from J; bases not matched to a gene: 22. As DNA, the CDR3 is TGTGCCAGCAGCCCGCCGAGGTCTGGCGGGAGTTTCGGTAGCTACGAGCAGTACTTC. Translation gives CASSPPRSGGSFGSYEQYF.

The chain recombines TRBV7-6 with TRBJ1-4; D possibly corresponds to TRBD1 (6 bases). Trimming pared 6 bases from V and 3 bases from J, leaving 29 bases between. The germline V gene encodes CDR1 SGHVS and CDR2 FNYEAQ. The CDR3 covers 20 residues. CDR3 residues: CASSLREPWTEISSNEKLFF. CDR3 in DNA: TGTGCCAGCAGTCTAAGAGAGCCCTGGACAGAAATTTCTTCTAATGAAAAACTGTTTTTT.

The genes are TRBV5-1 and TRBJ1-2; 8 bases match TRBD1. This CDR3 has 18 residues. The trim removed 0 bases at V and 4 bases at J, leaving 14 bases unmatched. Germline V CDR1 and CDR2: SGHRS, YFSETQ. The CDR3 is CASSLEGRDRTSIYGYTF. Here the CDR3 DNA reads TGCGCCAGCAGCTTGGAAGGGCGGGACAGGACTTCAATCTATGGCTACACCTTC.

The rearrangement uses TRBV27 and TRBJ1-2; D is ambiguous. The CDR3 contains 12 residues. CDR1 and CDR2 (germline): MNHEY, SMNVEV (reference sequence). V lost 7 bases and J lost 0, with 6 bases in between. The CDR3 DNA reads as TGTGCCAGCATGTCGTCTAACTATGGCTACACCTTC. Residues: CASMSSNYGYTF.

The chain combines TRBV10-2 with TRBJ2-3, with 10 bases that match TRBD2. J was trimmed by 0 bases and V by 3 bases; bases with no gene match: 6. Germline V gene sequence: CDR1 WSHSY, CDR2 SAAADI. This CDR3 is built from 17 residues. This CDR3 is CASSDPSGGASTDTQYF. In DNA form, the CDR3 reads TGCGCCAGCAGTGACCCTAGCGGGGGTGCTAGCACAGATACGCAGTATTTT.

The rearrangement uses TRBV30 and TRBJ2-5; 9 bases are a match to TRBD2. V was clipped by 2 bases and J by 1 base; unmatched bases: 8. Germline lookup yields CDR1 GTSNPN and CDR2 SVGIG (reference sequence). This CDR3 region has 16 residues. This chain's CDR3 is CAWSWDSGGLQETQYF. The CDR3 DNA reads TGTGCCTGGAGTTGGGATAGCGGGGGCCTCCAAGAGACCCAGTACTTC.

This chain connects TRBV2 to TRBJ2-1; weak D call: TRBD2 (5 bases). The length of the CDR3 is 15 residues. Deletions cut 4 bases from V and 3 bases from J, with 13 bases between. Per germline, CDR1 SNHLY and CDR2 FYNNEI. CDR3 DNA: TGTGCCAGCAGTGGAGGGCCCGGGTTCTACAATGAGCAGTTCTTC. It specifies CASSGGPGFYNEQFF. Variable domain in full (rest from reference TRBV2 and TRBJ2-1): EPEVTQTPSHQVTQMGQEVILRCVPISNHLYFYWYRQILGQKVEFLVSFYNNEISEKSEIFDDQFSVERPDGSNFTLKIRSTKLEDSAMYFCASSGGPGFYNEQFFGPGTRLTVL.

The chain carries TRBV10-2 and TRBJ2-1; 8 nucleotides agree with TRBD2. Germline V gives CDR1 WSHSY, CDR2 SAAADI. The ends lost 3 bases at V and 9 bases at J; junction bases unmatched: 13. This CDR3 region has 16 residues. CDR3 amino acids: CASSEEREGRGSEQFF. The CDR3 DNA sequence: TGCGCCAGCAGTGAAGAACGGGAGGGCCGAGGTAGTGAGCAGTTCTTC.

The chain couples TRBV19 to TRBJ2-7; TRBD2 might be the D (5 bases). CDR1 is LNHDA, CDR2 SQIVND, per germline (reference sequence). Deletions cut 3 bases from V and 6 bases from J, with 12 bases between. The CDR3 consists of 13 residues. CDR3 protein: CASSIERIGEQYF. As DNA, the CDR3 is TGTGCCAGTAGTATTGAGCGGATCGGCGAGCAGTACTTC.

This sequence joins TRBV25-1 and TRBJ2-2, with TRBD2 identical over 13 bases. The V and J ends lost 3 bases and 7 bases, in that order; junction bases with no gene match: 8. This CDR3 spans 17 amino acids. Per germline, CDR1 MGHDK and CDR2 SYGVNS. CDR3 in DNA: TGTGCCAGCAGTGACCTACTAGCGGGGGGGCCGTTCGGGGAGCTGTTTTTT. As protein: CASSDLLAGGPFGELFF. Variable domain in full (rest from reference TRBV25-1 and TRBJ2-2): EADIYQTPRYLVIGTGKKITLECSQTMGHDKMYWYQQDPGMELHLIHYSYGVNSTEKGDLSSESTVSRIRTEHFPLTLESARPSHTSQYLCASSDLLAGGPFGELFFGEGSRLTVL.

The chain combines TRBV29-1 with TRBJ1-1; maybe TRBD1 (6 bases). CDR3 length equals 14 residues. V lost 7 bases and J lost 4, with 19 bases in between. From germline, CDR1 is SQVTM and CDR2 ANQGSEA. As DNA, the CDR3 is TGCAGCGCCGAGGACAGCCTCGCGGGCACTGAAGCTTTCTTT. It is translated as CSAEDSLAGTEAFF.